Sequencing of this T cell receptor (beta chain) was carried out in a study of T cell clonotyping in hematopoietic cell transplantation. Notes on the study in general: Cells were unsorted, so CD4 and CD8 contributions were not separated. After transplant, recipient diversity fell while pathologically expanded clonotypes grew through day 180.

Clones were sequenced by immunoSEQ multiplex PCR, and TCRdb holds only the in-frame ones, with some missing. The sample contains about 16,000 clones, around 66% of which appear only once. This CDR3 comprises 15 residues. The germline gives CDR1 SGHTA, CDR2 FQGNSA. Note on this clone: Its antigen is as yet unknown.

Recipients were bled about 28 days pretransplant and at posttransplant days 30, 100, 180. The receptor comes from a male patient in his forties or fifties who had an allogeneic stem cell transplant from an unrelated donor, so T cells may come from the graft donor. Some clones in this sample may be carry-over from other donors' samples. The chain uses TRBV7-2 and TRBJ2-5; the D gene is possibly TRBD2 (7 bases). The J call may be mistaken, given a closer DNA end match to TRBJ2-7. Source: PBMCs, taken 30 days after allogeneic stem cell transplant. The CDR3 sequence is CASSFHRDYAYEQYF. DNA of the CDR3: TGTGCCAGCAGCTTCCACAGGGACTACGCCTACGAGCAGTACTTC.